What follows is one TCR beta chain and its context. CDR3 length: 14 amino acids. Germline V gene lookup returns CDR1 MNHNY and CDR2 SVGAGI (reference sequence). V lost 4 bases, J lost 5 bases, and 4 bases stayed unmatched. Original processing notes: Reference gene primer amplification in the assay estimated nucleated cell counts. Sequenced by immunoSEQ multiplex PCR; TCRdb stores in-frame clones only, minus some. The DNA gave D and trimming, while V, J and clone size come from that table. Altogether more than 40,000 clones are present, about four fifths being singletons, with the ten largest covering about 4.3%. The data were obtained in a study of blood T cell repertoires in COVID-19. Background on the study: PBMCs, B-cell-depleted T cells, or T cells were the source of the cDNA or gDNA that made up the material.

The source is a man aged 45 to 65 with active COVID-19. The rearrangement joins TRBV6-6 to TRBJ1-1, with 10 bases aligning to TRBD1. Sequences were obtained from peripheral blood. This CDR3 reads CASSWGTGDTEAFF. The CDR3 bases are TGTGCCAGCAGTTGGGGGACAGGGGATACTGAAGCTTTCTTT.